The entry below describes one T cell receptor (beta chain). Its antigen is currently unknown. Trimming left V 5 bases short and J 3 bases short, with 8 bases between. CDR1 is LGHDT, CDR2 YNNKEL, per germline (reference sequence). The CDR3 loop spans 13 amino acids. This entry belongs to a study of CD8 T cells in Susac syndrome. Study-wide points: The study admitted that it had a relatively small number of individuals in its TCR sequencing and HLA analysis.

Reverse transcription of about 0.45 to 1 ug RNA was performed with random hexamers. TCR beta CDR3 was amplified by immunoSEQ multiplex PCR. This amplification extended across 54 Vbeta and 13 Jbeta segments. TCRdb reanalysed the immunoSEQ multiplex PCR reads using MiXCR and keeps one entry per CDR3 protein. The sample shows 190,000 or so distinct CDR3 sequences, roughly 95% of them seen only once. The sequence was obtained from a human donor with multiple sclerosis. The chain combines TRBV3-1 with TRBJ1-5; no clear D. Sequencing was done on a sample of CD4+ T cells from PBMCs. The CDR3 spells CASSGRLNQPQHF. CDR3 in DNA: TGTGCCAGCAGCGGTAGGCTCAATCAGCCCCAGCATTTT.